What follows are 22 T cell receptor beta chains derived from one specimen sequenced in a study of blood T cell repertoires in COVID-19. Profiling relied on immunoSEQ multiplex PCR, and the TCRdb table lists in-frame clones only, not all of them. Of about 300,000 clones in the sample, around 87% were seen once. Sequences were obtained from peripheral blood. Receptors were obtained from a woman aged 40 to 50 who had recovered from COVID-19.

The chain links TRBV6-1 to TRBJ2-3; tentative D call: TRBD1 (6 bases). The germline V and J ends were trimmed by 0 bases and 4 bases, with 11 bases remaining between them. The CDR3 consists of 15 residues. Germline V gene sequence: CDR1 MNHNS, CDR2 SASEGT. CDR3 DNA sequence: TGTGCCAGCAGTGAAGCGGGACAATCCTCAGATACGCAGTATTTT. Translated, it gives CASSEAGQSSDTQYF.

The chain employs TRBV4-3 and TRBJ2-1; a possible D gene is TRBD2 (5 bases). Germline loops: CDR1 LGHNA, CDR2 YSLEER. The V end was cut by 4 bases, the J end by 2 bases, with 21 bases between. The length of the CDR3 is 18 residues. CDR3 loop: CASSRGIGGPAPYNEQFF. The CDR3 bases are TGCGCCAGCAGCCGGGGAATAGGAGGCCCAGCTCCCTACAATGAGCAGTTCTTC.

This sequence joins TRBV30 and TRBJ2-7; TRBD1 matches 8 bases. CDR3 length: 14 amino acids. Trimming removed 0 bases from V and 3 bases from J; junction bases left unmatched: 4. The germline V gene has CDR1 GTSNPN and CDR2 SVGIG (reference sequence). CDR3 residues: CAWSVGRGRYEQYF. The CDR3 region has the DNA TGTGCCTGGAGTGTTGGCAGGGGGCGCTACGAGCAGTACTTC.

The chain is built from TRBV5-6 and TRBJ1-1; D not certain. There are 15 residues in the CDR3. CDR1 is SGHDT and CDR2 is YYEEEE in the germline V gene. Trimming took 3 bases from V and 1 from J, leaving 13 bases between them. The CDR3 DNA reads as TGTGCCAGCAGCTCGGGGTATCCCCGGAACACTGAAGCTTTCTTT. It translates to CASSSGYPRNTEAFF. The variable domain in full, with the rest retrieved from reference TRBV5-6 and TRBJ1-1, is DAGVTQSPTHLIKTRGQQVTLRCSPKSGHDTVSWYQQALGQGPQFIFQYYEEEERQRGNFPDRFSGHQFPNYSSELNVNALLLGDSALYLCASSSGYPRNTEAFFGQGTRLTVV.

The rearrangement links TRBV19 to TRBJ1-1; D call uncertain. In germline, CDR1 is LNHDA, CDR2 SQIVND (reference sequence). V was shortened by 4 bases and J by 2 bases, with 2 bases between the two germline ends. This CDR3 has 11 amino acids. As DNA, the CDR3 is TGTGCCAGTAGTACTAACACTGAAGCTTTCTTT. Translating gives CASSTNTEAFF.

The chain has TRBV30 and TRBJ2-7, with D perhaps matching TRBD1 (6 bases). Germline CDR1 and CDR2: GTSNPN and SVGIG (reference sequence). Trimming left V 5 bases short and J 0 bases short, with 20 bases between. The CDR3 is made up of 16 amino acids. The CDR3 DNA reads TGTGCCTGGCGACCCGAAAGAACAGGGTTCTCCTACGAGCAGTACTTC. As protein: CAWRPERTGFSYEQYF.

This rearrangement joins TRBV19 to TRBJ1-2; D ambiguous. V lost 3 bases and J lost 6, with 17 bases in between. This CDR3 comprises 15 residues. Germline values: CDR1 LNHDA, CDR2 SQIVND (reference sequence). The DNA of the CDR3 is TGTGCCAGTAGTATTGTTCACCCCTTAACAAATGGCTACACCTTC. It specifies CASSIVHPLTNGYTF.

The chain recombines TRBV18 with TRBJ2-7; possible D gene TRBD1, 6 bases. CDR1 is KGHSH and CDR2 is LQKENI in the germline V gene. CDR3 length: 17 amino acids. Trimming took off 3 bases at V and 2 bases at J, with 20 bases between the two ends. The CDR3 DNA reads TGTGCCAGCTCACCGCCAACACAGGGCGAACTCACCTACGAGCAGTACTTC. Residues: CASSPPTQGELTYEQYF. The full variable domain, rest sourced from reference TRBV18 and TRBJ2-7, is NAGVMQNPRHLVRRRGQEARLRCSPMKGHSHVYWYRQLPEEGLKFMVYLQKENIIDESGMPKERFSAEFPKEGPSILRIQQVVRGDSAAYFCASSPPTQGELTYEQYFGPGTRLTVT.

With regard to this clone: Since a much larger clone is just one base distant, this may be a read error. The chain employs TRBV19 and TRBJ1-5; 9 bases are shared with TRBD1. TRBJ2-3 matches the DNA end more closely, so the J call is doubtful. This CDR3 contains 16 residues. Germline V gene data show CDR1 as LNHDA and CDR2 as SQIVND (reference sequence). The CDR3 reads CASSPGTGMGNQPQYF. The DNA of the CDR3 is TGTGCCAGTAGTCCTGGGACAGGGATGGGCAATCAGCCCCAGTATTTT.

The rearrangement links TRBV7-9 to TRBJ2-2; D not resolved. The ends were cut back, 3 bases at V and 4 bases at J, with 6 bases in the middle. The length of the CDR3 is 13 residues. Looked up from germline, CDR1 is SEHNR and CDR2 is FQNEAQ (reference sequence). CDR3 DNA sequence: TGTGCCAGCAGCTTCGGGTCCACCGGGGAGCTGTTTTTT. This codes for CASSFGSTGELFF.

The chain is built from TRBV6-5 and TRBJ1-2; the D gene is possibly TRBD1 (6 bases). The germline gives CDR1 MNHEY, CDR2 SVGAGI. V was trimmed by 1 base and J by 4 bases, leaving 10 bases between them. This CDR3 spans 14 amino acids. CDR3 amino acids: CASSYYQGSYGYTF. CDR3 in DNA: TGTGCCAGCAGTTACTATCAGGGGAGCTATGGCTACACCTTC.

This clone was seen a handful of times. This same CDR3 is encoded by further DNA sequences in the sample. The V and J genes are TRBV9 and TRBJ1-6; 8 bases match TRBD1. Germline CDR1 reads SGDLS; CDR2 reads YYNGEE. V lost 2 bases and J lost 0; bases outside the gene matches: 4. The CDR3 extends over 17 amino acids. The CDR3 loop reads CASSVGQGRSYNSPLHF. CDR3 bases: TGTGCCAGCAGCGTCGGACAGGGCCGCTCCTATAATTCACCCCTCCACTTT.

V and J are TRBV3-1 (or the pseudogene TRBV3-2) and TRBJ2-3; 12 positions agree with TRBD2. Trimming cost V 0 bases and J 3 bases; bases outside gene matches: 16. The CDR3 runs to 21 residues. CDR1 is LGHDT, CDR2 YNNKEL, per germline (reference sequence). In DNA form, the CDR3 reads TGTGCCAGCAGCCAAGATTTCTTTAAGGACGAACTAGCGGGGGGAACAGATACGCAGTATTTT. Its translation is CASSQDFFKDELAGGTDTQYF.

This clone came up once. The V call is TRBV5-6, the J call TRBJ1-2; D may be TRBD1 (6 bases). Trimming removed 2 bases at V and 6 bases at J, with 20 bases between. The CDR3 totals 16 residues. Per germline, CDR1 SGHDT and CDR2 YYEEEE. The CDR3 sequence: CASSFPSPTGRNGYTF. The DNA for the CDR3 is TGTGCCAGCAGCTTCCCCTCCCCGACAGGACGAAATGGCTACACCTTC.

On this clone: Different DNA sequences within this sample yield the same CDR3. The chain joins TRBV5-1 to TRBJ2-7; perhaps TRBD1 as D (6 bases). Germline-derived CDR1 and CDR2 are SGHRS and YFSETQ. This CDR3 spans 14 amino acids. Trimming left V 4 bases short and J 0 bases short, with 11 bases between. The CDR3 DNA sequence: TGCGCCAGCAGCCTGGACAGTCACTCCTACGAGCAGTACTTC. Its protein product is CASSLDSHSYEQYF.

The chain employs TRBV3-1 (or the pseudogene TRBV3-2) and TRBJ2-3; TRBD2 matches at 11 bases. The CDR3 is made up of 15 amino acids. V lost 11 bases and J lost 1; bases outside the gene matches: 8. The V gene's germline CDR1 is LGHDT and CDR2 YNNKEL (reference sequence). The CDR3 here is CAPALTSGGTDTQYF. The CDR3 nucleotides read TGTGCCCCGGCCTTGACTAGCGGGGGCACAGATACGCAGTATTTT.

V usage is TRBV7-3 and J usage is TRBJ2-3; D is unclear. Germline V gives CDR1 SGHTA, CDR2 FQGTGA. The CDR3 extends over 12 amino acids. Trimming stripped 3 bases from V and 5 bases from J, with 6 bases between. The CDR3 coding sequence is TGTGCCAGCAGCTTCAATGTAGATACGCAGTATTTT. This translates into CASSFNVDTQYF.

The rearrangement links TRBV13 to TRBJ2-1; 12 positions agree with TRBD2. The CDR3 sequence is 16 residues long. Germline CDR1 is PRHDT and CDR2 is FYEKMQ (reference sequence). Trimming cost V 0 bases and J 6 bases; bases outside gene matches: 3. As DNA, the CDR3 is TGTGCCAGCAGCTTAGGCAAGACTAGCGGGGGCAATGAGCAGTTCTTC. This gives the protein CASSLGKTSGGNEQFF.

This chain joins TRBV6-5 and TRBJ1-2; D not certain. The length of the CDR3 is 13 residues. CDR1 and CDR2 from the germline V gene are MNHEY and SVGAGI. V was clipped by 8 bases and J by 3 bases, with 13 bases between them. The CDR3 reads CASLRGKDYGYTF. DNA for the CDR3: TGTGCCAGCCTACGAGGGAAGGACTATGGCTACACCTTC.

The rearrangement joins TRBV30 to TRBJ2-2, with 14 bases that match TRBD2. Germline CDR1 is GTSNPN and CDR2 is SVGIG (reference sequence). Trimming at V came to 0 bases and at J to 1 base, leaving 7 bases not matched to a gene. The CDR3 loop spans 19 amino acids. This CDR3 is CAWSVRGLAGDLNTGELFF. The CDR3 DNA sequence: TGTGCCTGGAGTGTTCGGGGACTAGCGGGGGACCTGAACACCGGGGAGCTGTTTTTT.

V and J are TRBV14 and TRBJ1-1, with a tentative D call TRBD1 (5 bases). Germline CDR1 reads SGHDN; CDR2 reads FVKESK. This CDR3 contains 16 residues. Trimming cost V 1 base and J 4 bases, with 16 bases left between them. The CDR3 bases are TGTGCCAGCAGCCAAGTCCCGGGTTGGAGGGGCACTGAAGCTTTCTTT. Translating gives CASSQVPGWRGTEAFF. The complete variable domain, with remaining parts taken from reference TRBV14 and TRBJ1-1, reads EAGVTQFPSHSVIEKGQTVTLRCDPISGHDNLYWYRRVMGKEIKFLLHFVKESKQDESGMPNNRFLAERTGGTYSTLKVQPAELEDSGVYFCASSQVPGWRGTEAFFGQGTRLTVV.

V gene TRBV19 combines with J gene TRBJ1-5; possible D gene TRBD1, 6 bases. Looked up from germline, CDR1 is LNHDA and CDR2 is SQIVND (reference sequence). CDR3 length: 16 residues. Trimming took 6 bases from V and 2 from J, leaving 17 bases between them. CDR3 nucleotides: TGTGCCAGTAGCGGTGACAGGTCCCACGGCAATCAGCCCCAGCATTTT. Amino acids: CASSGDRSHGNQPQHF.